A single TCR beta chain is shown here with its context. Its antigen remains unknown. This entry belongs to a study of T cell repertoires in cytomegalovirus infection. Study-level findings and limits: HLA-C-restricted CMV clonotypes gave the most frequent clonotype in two of eight donors.

One entry per CDR3 protein, called by TCRdb with MiXCR from the reads. Seen here are around 740,000 distinct CDR3 sequences, 35% to 45% observed once, and the top ten hold about 2.8%. V was trimmed by 2 bases and J by 3 bases, leaving 5 bases between them. The CDR3 spans 13 residues. The clonotype originates from a human donor in good health (CMV status not recorded). Some clones in this sample may be carry-over from other donors' samples. The rearrangement links TRBV12-3 or TRBV12-4 to TRBJ1-5; D not certain. The specimen sequenced was PBMCs. This CDR3 reads CASSLTLNQPQHF. CDR3 in DNA: TGTGCCAGCAGTTTAACCCTCAATCAGCCCCAGCATTTT.